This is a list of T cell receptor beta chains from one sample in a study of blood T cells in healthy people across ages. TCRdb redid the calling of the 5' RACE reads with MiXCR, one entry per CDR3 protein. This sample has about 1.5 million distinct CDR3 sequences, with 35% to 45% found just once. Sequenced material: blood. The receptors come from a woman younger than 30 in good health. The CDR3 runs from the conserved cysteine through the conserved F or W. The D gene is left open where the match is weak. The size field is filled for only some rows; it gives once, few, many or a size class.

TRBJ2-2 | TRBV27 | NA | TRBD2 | CASSLLAGRFGELFF | TGTGCCAGCAGTCTTCTAGCGGGGAGGTTCGGGGAGCTGTTTTTT
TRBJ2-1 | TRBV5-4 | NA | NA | CASSPTGLSYNEQFF | TGTGCCAGCAGCCCCACGGGCCTTTCCTACAATGAGCAGTTCTTC
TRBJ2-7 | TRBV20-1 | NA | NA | CSASGGTLAYEQYF | TGCAGTGCTAGTGGGGGGACGCTGGCCTACGAGCAGTACTTC
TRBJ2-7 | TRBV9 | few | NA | CASSVGGRIYEQYF | TGTGCCAGCAGCGTAGGGGGAAGGATCTACGAGCAGTACTTC
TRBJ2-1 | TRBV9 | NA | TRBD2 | CASSPRGLVNEQFF | TGTGCCAGCAGCCCGAGAGGACTAGTCAATGAGCAGTTCTTC
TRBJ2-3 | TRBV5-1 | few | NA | CASSLARITHVLVGQYF | TGCGCCAGCAGCTTGGCAAGGATAACCCATGTCCTGGTTGGGCAGTATTTT
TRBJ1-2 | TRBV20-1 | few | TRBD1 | CSARGTGNYGYTF | TGCAGTGCTAGAGGGACAGGAAACTATGGCTACACCTTC
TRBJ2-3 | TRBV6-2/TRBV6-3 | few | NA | CASSNQGPPTDTQYF | TGTGCCAGCAGTAACCAGGGGCCCCCCACAGATACGCAGTATTTT
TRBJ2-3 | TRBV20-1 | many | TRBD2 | CSAMSGGSGTDTQYF | TGCAGTGCTATGAGCGGGGGGAGTGGCACAGATACGCAGTATTTT
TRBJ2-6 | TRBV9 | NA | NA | CASSGPSSGANVLTF | TGTGCCAGCAGCGGGCCCTCGTCTGGGGCCAACGTCCTGACTTTC
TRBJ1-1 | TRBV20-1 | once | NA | CSASLTVGTEAFF | TGCAGTGCTAGTTTGACGGTCGGCACTGAAGCTTTCTTT
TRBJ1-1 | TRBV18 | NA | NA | CASSPDSTEAFF | TGTGCCAGCTCACCTGACTCGACTGAAGCTTTCTTT
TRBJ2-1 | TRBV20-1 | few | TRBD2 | CSARLSGRVSYNEQFF | TGCAGTGCTAGACTTAGCGGGAGGGTTTCCTACAATGAGCAGTTCTTC
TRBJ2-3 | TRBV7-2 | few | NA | CASSLSKGGASTDTQYF | TGTGCCAGCAGCTTATCGAAAGGAGGTGCTAGCACAGATACGCAGTATTTT
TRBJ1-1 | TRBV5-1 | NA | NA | CASSFLGVMNTEAFF | TGCGCCAGCAGCTTCCTCGGGGTGATGAACACTGAAGCTTTCTTT
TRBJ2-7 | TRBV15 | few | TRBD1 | CATSSTDRAHEQYF | TGTGCCACCAGCAGTACAGACAGGGCCCACGAGCAGTACTTC
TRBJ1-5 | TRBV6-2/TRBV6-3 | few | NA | CASSYLGRASNQPQHF | TGTGCCAGCAGTTACTTGGGGAGAGCTAGCAATCAGCCCCAGCATTTT
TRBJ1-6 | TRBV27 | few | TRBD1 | CASSPHRGLEYSPLHF | TGTGCCAGCAGTCCCCACAGGGGGCTAGAGTATTCACCCCTCCACTTT
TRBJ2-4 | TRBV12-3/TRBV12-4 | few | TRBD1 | CASMTGGAFIQYF | TGTGCCAGCATGACAGGGGGCGCGTTCATTCAGTACTTC
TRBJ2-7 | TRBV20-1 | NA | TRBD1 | CSANGQGGYHSYEQYF | TGCAGTGCCAATGGACAGGGGGGCTACCACTCCTACGAGCAGTACTTC
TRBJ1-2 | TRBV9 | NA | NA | CASSAEGGYTF | TGTGCCAGCAGCGCCGAAGGAGGCTACACCTTC
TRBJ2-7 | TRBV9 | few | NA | CASSVAGYPYEQYF | TGTGCCAGCAGCGTAGCAGGGTACCCCTACGAGCAGTACTTC
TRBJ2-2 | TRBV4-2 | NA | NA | CASSPRWGVGTNTGELFF | TGTGCCAGTAGTCCCCGTTGGGGAGTTGGAACGAACACCGGGGAGCTGTTTTTT
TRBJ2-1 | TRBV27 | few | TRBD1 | CASSSGQNNEQFF | TGTGCCAGCAGTTCGGGACAGAACAATGAGCAGTTCTTC
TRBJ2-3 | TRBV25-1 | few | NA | CASSEWGQSTDTQYF | TGTGCCAGCAGTGAATGGGGGCAGAGCACAGATACGCAGTATTTT
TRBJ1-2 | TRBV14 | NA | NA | CASNQDERWGYTF | TGTGCCAGCAACCAAGATGAGCGGTGGGGCTACACCTTC
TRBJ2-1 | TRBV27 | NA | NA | CASSFTGNWGSEQFF | TGTGCCAGCAGCTTCACCGGGAATTGGGGTAGTGAGCAGTTCTTC
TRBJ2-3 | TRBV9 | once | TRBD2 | CASSARPGLAQIDTQYF | TGTGCCAGCAGCGCACGGCCGGGACTAGCTCAGATAGATACGCAGTATTTT
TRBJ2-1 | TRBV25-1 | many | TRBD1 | CASSGQGGPYNEQFF | TGTGCCAGCAGTGGACAGGGGGGCCCCTACAATGAGCAGTTCTTC
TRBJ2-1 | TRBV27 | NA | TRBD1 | CASSSWTGENEQFF | TGTGCCAGCAGTTCCTGGACAGGGGAAAATGAGCAGTTCTTC
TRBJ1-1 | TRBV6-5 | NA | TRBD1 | CASSSRDRGFSVKDTEAFF | TGTGCCAGCAGTTCCCGGGACAGGGGGTTTTCAGTTAAGGACACTGAAGCTTTCTTT
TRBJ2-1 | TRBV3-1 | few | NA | CASSQGSGQQFF | TGTGCCAGCAGCCAGGGCTCCGGACAGCAGTTCTTC
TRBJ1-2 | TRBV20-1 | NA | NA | CSVTGFGYTF | TGCAGTGTGACCGGGTTTGGCTACACCTTC
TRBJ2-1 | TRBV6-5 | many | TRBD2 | CASSRTSGLYNEQFF | TGTGCCAGCAGCCGTACTAGCGGGCTATACAATGAGCAGTTCTTC
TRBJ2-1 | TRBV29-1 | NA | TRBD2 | CSARVTSVNEQFF | TGCAGCGCCCGCGTGACTAGCGTCAATGAGCAGTTCTTC
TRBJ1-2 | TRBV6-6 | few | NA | CASSSDIDGYTF | TGTGCCAGCAGTTCGGACATTGACGGCTACACCTTC
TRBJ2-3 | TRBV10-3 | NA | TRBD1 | CAISGGTGGTDTQYF | TGTGCCATCAGTGGGGGGACAGGGGGCACAGATACGCAGTATTTT
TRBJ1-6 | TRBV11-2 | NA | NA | CASSLLTSNSPLHF | TGTGCCAGCAGCTTACTAACTTCCAATTCACCCCTCCACTTT
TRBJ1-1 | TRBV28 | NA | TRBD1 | CASSLWTGMNTEAFF | TGTGCCAGCAGTCTATGGACAGGGATGAACACTGAAGCTTTCTTT
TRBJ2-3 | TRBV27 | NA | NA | CASSSFRRDTQYF | TGTGCCAGCAGTTCATTCAGGCGGGATACGCAGTATTTT
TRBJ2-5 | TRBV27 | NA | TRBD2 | CASTTFRGTSSGSGETQYF | TGTGCCAGCACCACGTTTCGGGGGACGTCTAGCGGGAGTGGAGAGACCCAGTACTTC
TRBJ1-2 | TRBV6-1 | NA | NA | CASNRGSRGYTF | TGTGCCAGCAATAGGGGATCTCGGGGCTACACCTTC
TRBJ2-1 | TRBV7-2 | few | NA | CASSLVGGLSYNEQFF | TGTGCCAGCAGCTTAGTTGGGGGGCTGTCCTACAATGAGCAGTTCTTC
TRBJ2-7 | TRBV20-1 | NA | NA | CSARDLRRGSNEQYF | TGCAGTGCTAGAGATCTTAGGAGGGGCAGCAATGAGCAGTACTTC
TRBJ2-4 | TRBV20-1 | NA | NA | CSAGGQLAKNIQYF | TGCAGTGCGGGAGGACAACTAGCCAAAAACATTCAGTACTTC
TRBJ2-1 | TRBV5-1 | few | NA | CASSYRAGADEQFF | TGCGCCAGCAGCTACCGCGCGGGGGCAGATGAGCAGTTCTTC
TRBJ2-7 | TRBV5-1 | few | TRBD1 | CASSLNQGAEQYF | TGCGCCAGCAGCTTGAATCAGGGGGCAGAGCAGTACTTC
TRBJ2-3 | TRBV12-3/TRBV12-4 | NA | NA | CASSLKIRALKDTQYF | TGTGCCAGCAGCCTGAAGATTAGGGCCCTCAAAGATACGCAGTATTTT